Sequencing of this TCR beta chain was carried out in a study of T cell repertoires in cytomegalovirus infection. Study-wide background: Well-studied HLA-B-restricted epitopes and recently identified HLA-C-restricted epitopes of CMV were both used in the study.

Concerning this clonotype itself: Its antigen is unknown.

Study findings and constraints: HLA-C-restricted CMV clonotypes gave the most frequent clonotype in two of eight donors.

TCRdb ran MiXCR on the reads and lists one entry per CDR3 protein. This table has around 69,000 distinct CDR3 sequences, roughly 22% appearing once. Between the trimmed V and J ends, which lost 7 bases and 0 bases, there was a span of 15 bases. The CDR3 covers 15 residues. Germline values: CDR1 WSHSY, CDR2 SAAADI. The sequences come from CD8+ T cells from cultured PBMCs, collected from culture after CMV antigen stimulation. The gene calls are TRBV10-2 and TRBJ1-2; D may be TRBD1 (6 bases). The TCR sequence derives from a human donor in good health (CMV status not recorded). Some clones in this sample may be carry-over from other donors' samples. The CDR3: CASTVTGSANYGYTF. Written as DNA, the CDR3 is TGCGCCAGCACTGTGACAGGCTCAGCTAACTATGGCTACACCTTC.